This TCR beta chain was retrieved from a study of blood T cells in healthy people across ages. For the second PCR, which ran for about 6 to 11 cycles, a sample-barcoded 5' primer and a J-beta primer mix were used. TCRdb fed the 5' RACE reads into MiXCR, producing one record per CDR3 protein. Of some 900,000 distinct CDR3 sequences listed, around 48% are singletons. With 4 bases removed from V and 1 base from J, the gap between germline ends came to 16 bases. CDR1 is MDHEN, CDR2 SYDVKM, per germline. This CDR3 has 16 amino acids. This clonotype was seen a handful of times. Specimen: blood. The gene calls are TRBV28 and TRBJ2-5; D possibly matches TRBD1 or TRBD2 (5 bases each). This receptor was obtained from a man between 25 and 39 years old in good health. CDR3 loop: CASSYFETGAQETQYF. The DNA for the CDR3 is TGTGCCAGCAGTTACTTCGAAACCGGGGCCCAAGAGACCCAGTACTTC.